The TCR beta chain described here comes from a study of CD8 T cells in ankylosing spondylitis (dated by TCRdb to about 2017). Broadly, across the study: To find TCR variants linked to disease, the study profiled T cell receptor beta repertoires in ankylosing spondylitis patients and healthy donors. The whole study cohort included over a hundred healthy donors and 25 ankylosing spondylitis patients. Peripheral blood samples were taken, and synovial fluid was additionally collected from ankylosing spondylitis patients. General study outcomes and caveats: The disease-linked clones showed a CD8+ phenotype and occurred at relatively low frequencies in peripheral blood. The disease-linked clones were reported to be significantly enriched in matched synovial fluid samples from ankylosing spondylitis patients. Some motif variants had previously been reported in the synovial fluid and blood of reactive arthritis patients, which suggests shared mechanisms of disease initiation. A TCR beta motif of eight highly homologous amino acid variants appeared characteristic of blood from ankylosing spondylitis patients.

This clonotype was recorded at least ten times. Its antigen target is currently unknown. No quality values exist for individual bases; no much larger clone is one base distant. From a lookup of the germline V gene (reference sequence), CDR1 and CDR2 are DFQATT and SNEGSKA. V is reduced by 0 bases and J by 2 bases, leaving a spacing of 9 bases between them. The CDR3 goes from the cysteine to the phenylalanine over 14 residues. Solely the CDR3 DNA is kept, with 42 bases framed from the first base. Instrument on record: Illumina HiSeq 2500. Quantitative 5'-RACE with molecular barcodes was used to prepare TCR beta libraries. The paper's processing steps were these. To identify disease-linked TCR variants, a new computational method was used, one built on a probabilistic model of VDJ rearrangement. TCRdb trimmed public reads at Q25 via fastp, called clones via MiXCR and kept in-frame beta chains. Entries are consolidated by CDR3 protein sequence, retaining the most common genes and DNA. In this record, the V and J calls reflect TCRdb's handling and not the investigators' own analysis. The sample profile shows around 490,000 distinct CDR3 sequences; under 5.5% of them were found once. Around 3.4% of the sample lies in the top ten.

This sequence was found in a male donor with ankylosing spondylitis. The sample taken for sequencing was blood, either unsorted or a sorted T cell fraction (not recorded which). The chain is assembled from TRBV20-1 and TRBJ2-3; no D segment can be confidently identified. CDR3 sequence: CSARDYNPTDTQYF. The nucleotide sequence reads as follows: TGCAGTGCTAGAGATTATAATCCCACAGATACGCAGTATTTT.